These 6 T cell receptor beta chains were sequenced from one sample in a study of metastatic and nonmetastatic thyroid tumors. There were no patients who had received any treatment before thyroid surgery. With MiXCR, TCRdb reprocessed the PCR reads. The table has 25,000 or so clones, around 15% seen once. Sequenced material: blood. The receptors stem from a male donor with papillary thyroid cancer or a benign thyroid nodule (not recorded which). Some clones in this sample may be carry-over from other donors' samples.

By share, this clone ranks as medium-sized. The chain couples TRBV11-3 to TRBJ2-7; 7 bases match TRBD2. This CDR3 contains 13 residues. V shed 5 bases, J shed 6 bases, and the junction held 7 bases outside the gene matches. Germline CDR1 reads SGHNT; CDR2 reads YENEEA. The CDR3 sequence: CASSPPTSSEQYF. The DNA of the CDR3 is TGTGCCAGCAGCCCGCCGACTAGCTCCGAGCAGTACTTC.

There are many counts of this clone. J is TRBJ1-2 and V is TRBV6-4, with 7 bases lining up with TRBD1. Trimming removed 10 bases from V and 6 bases from J; junction bases left unmatched: 11. Germline V lookup: CDR1 MRHNA, CDR2 SNTAGT. CDR3 length equals 13 residues. CDR3 region: CATERGRGNGYTF. CDR3 DNA sequence: TGTGCCACCGAAAGGGGGCGAGGAAATGGCTACACCTTC.

This clone is medium-sized (0.01 to 0.1%) within its sample. The rearrangement links TRBV2 to TRBJ2-2; 7 bases align to TRBD2. Trimming cost V 3 bases and J 1 base; bases outside gene matches: 5. Germline CDR1 and CDR2: SNHLY and FYNNEI. This CDR3 is built from 16 residues. This CDR3 reads CASSDWAGENTGELFF. In nucleotides, the CDR3 is TGTGCCAGCAGTGATTGGGCGGGGGAGAACACCGGGGAGCTGTTTTTT.

This clone has at least ten counts. The same CDR3 is also encoded by other DNA sequences in this sample. The chain carries TRBV9 and TRBJ2-5, with 10 bases identical to TRBD2. Germline V gene data show CDR1 as SGDLS and CDR2 as YYNGEE. J was trimmed by 7 bases and V by 4 bases; bases with no gene match: 7. The CDR3 is 14 amino acids. CDR3 coding DNA: TGTGCCAGCAGCCTGCCGGGACTAGCGTCGACCCAGTACTTC. Its translation: CASSLPGLASTQYF. Full variable domain (rest looked up from reference TRBV9 and TRBJ2-5): DSGVTQTPKHLITATGQRVTLRCSPRSGDLSVYWYQQSLDQGLQFLIQYYNGEERAKGNILERFSAQQFPDLHSELNLSSLELGDSALYFCASSLPGLASTQYFGPGTRLLVL.

Regarding this clone: An end of the junction differs from the germline gene, which may be a read error. This chain joins TRBV14 and TRBJ2-7; 11 bases match TRBD1. In germline, CDR1 is SGHDN, CDR2 FVKESK. The CDR3 runs 15 residues. CDR3 DNA sequence: TGTGCCGGCAGCCAACTGGGACAGGGGGCCTACGAGCAGTACTTC. It codes for CAGSQLGQGAYEQYF. Together with reference TRBV14 and TRBJ2-7, the CDR3 gives the full variable domain: EAGVTQFPSHSVIEKGQTVTLRCDPISGHDNLYWYRRVMGKEIKFLLHFVKESKQDESGMPNNRFLAERTGGTYSTLKVQPAELEDSGVYFCAGSQLGQGAYEQYFGPGTRLTVT.

This clone has at least ten counts. The chain joins TRBV9 to TRBJ2-1; D not certain. The germline V gene has CDR1 SGDLS and CDR2 YYNGEE. Trimming stripped 3 bases from V and 7 bases from J, with 8 bases between. The CDR3 is 12 residues long. The CDR3 DNA is TGTGCCAGCAGCGCGGATGGGAATGAGCAGTTCTTC. Its protein is CASSADGNEQFF.